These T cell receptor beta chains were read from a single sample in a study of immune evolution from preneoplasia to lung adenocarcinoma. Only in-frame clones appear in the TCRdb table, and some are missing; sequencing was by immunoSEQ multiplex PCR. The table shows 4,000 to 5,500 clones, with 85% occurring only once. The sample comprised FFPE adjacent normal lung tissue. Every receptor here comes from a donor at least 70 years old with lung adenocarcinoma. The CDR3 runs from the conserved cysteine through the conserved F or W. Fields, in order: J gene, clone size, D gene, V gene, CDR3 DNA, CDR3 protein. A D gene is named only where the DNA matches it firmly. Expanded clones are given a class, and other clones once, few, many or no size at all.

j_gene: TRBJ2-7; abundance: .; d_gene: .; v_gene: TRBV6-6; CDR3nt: TGTGCCAGCACCAGGACACCGCCCTACGAGCAGTACTTC; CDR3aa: CASTRTPPYEQYF
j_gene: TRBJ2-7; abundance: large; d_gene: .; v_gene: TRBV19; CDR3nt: TGTGCCAGTAGAAATACGGGGGGCGCATACGAGCAGTACTTC; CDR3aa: CASRNTGGAYEQYF
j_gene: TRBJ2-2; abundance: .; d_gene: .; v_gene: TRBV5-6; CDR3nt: TGTGCCAGCAGCCCGCCGATGGGCACCGGGGAGCTGTTTTTT; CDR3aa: CASSPPMGTGELFF
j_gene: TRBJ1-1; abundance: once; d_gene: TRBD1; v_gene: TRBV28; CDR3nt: TGTGTCAGCAGTCCGCTGGACAGGGGAGCTTTCTTT; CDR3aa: CVSSPLDRGAFF
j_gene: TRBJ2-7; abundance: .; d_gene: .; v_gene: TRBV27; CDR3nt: TGTGCCACCCACCAAACAGGACCTCCTTACGGGCAGTACTTC; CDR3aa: CATHQTGPPYGQYF
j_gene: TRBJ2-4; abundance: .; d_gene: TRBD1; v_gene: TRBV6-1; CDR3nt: TGTGCCAGCACGGCGGGACAGGGAGGTTACATTCAGTACTTC; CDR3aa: CASTAGQGGYIQYF
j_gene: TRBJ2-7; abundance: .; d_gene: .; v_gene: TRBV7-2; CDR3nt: TGTGCCAGCAGTTACAGGGTCCACTACGAGCAGTACTTC; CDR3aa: CASSYRVHYEQYF
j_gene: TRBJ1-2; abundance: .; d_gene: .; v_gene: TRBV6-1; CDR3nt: TGTGCCAGCAGTGAACAGGGGGGCTACACCTTC; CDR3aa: CASSEQGGYTF
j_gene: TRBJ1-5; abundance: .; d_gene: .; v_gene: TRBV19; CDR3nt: TGTGCCAGTAGTACCCAAGGGGTTCCTCAGCCCCAGCATTTT; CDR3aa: CASSTQGVPQPQHF
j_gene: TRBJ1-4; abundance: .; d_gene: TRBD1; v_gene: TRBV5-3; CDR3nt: TGTGCCAGAAGCCCGACAGGGAGGGACGAAAAACTGTTTTTT; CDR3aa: CARSPTGRDEKLFF
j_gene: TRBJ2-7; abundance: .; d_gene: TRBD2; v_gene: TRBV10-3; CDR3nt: TGTGCCATCAGTGAGACGTTTTCTAGCGGGAGGAACTACGAGCAGTACTTC; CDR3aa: CAISETFSSGRNYEQYF
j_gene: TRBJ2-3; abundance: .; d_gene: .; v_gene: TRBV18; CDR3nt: TGTGCCAGCTCACCCCGACAAAGGGGCACAGATACGCAGTATTTT; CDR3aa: CASSPRQRGTDTQYF
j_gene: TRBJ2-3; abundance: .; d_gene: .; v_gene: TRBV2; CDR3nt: TGTGCCAGCAGCCCCAACACCTACAGCACAGATACGCAGTATTTT; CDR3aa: CASSPNTYSTDTQYF
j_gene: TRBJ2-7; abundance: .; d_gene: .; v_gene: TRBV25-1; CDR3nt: TGTGCCAGCAGTGAATTTTCCGGGGTTAACTACGAGCAGTACTTC; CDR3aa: CASSEFSGVNYEQYF
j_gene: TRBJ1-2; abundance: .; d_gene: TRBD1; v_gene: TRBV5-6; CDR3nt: TGTGCCAGCAGCTTGGACAGGGGGGCCTATGGCTACACCTTC; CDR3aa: CASSLDRGAYGYTF
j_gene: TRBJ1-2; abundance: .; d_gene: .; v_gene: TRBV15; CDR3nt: TGTGCCACCAGCAGCGATATTAGTGCCCCCTATGGCTACACCTTC; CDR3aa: CATSSDISAPYGYTF
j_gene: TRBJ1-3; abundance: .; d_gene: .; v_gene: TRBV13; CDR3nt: TGTGCCAGCAGCTTAGCCGGAAACACCATATATTTT; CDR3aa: CASSLAGNTIYF
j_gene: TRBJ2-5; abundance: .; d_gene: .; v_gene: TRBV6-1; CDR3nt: TGTGCCAGCAGTATGGGGGCGGCCCAAGAGACCCAGTACTTC; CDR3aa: CASSMGAAQETQYF
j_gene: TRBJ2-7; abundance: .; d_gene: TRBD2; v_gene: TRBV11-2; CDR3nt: TGTGCCAGCAGCTTTTCGGGAGGGACCTACGAGCAGTACTTC; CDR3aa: CASSFSGGTYEQYF
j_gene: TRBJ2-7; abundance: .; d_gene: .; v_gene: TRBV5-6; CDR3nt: TGTGCCAGCAGCCTCCCGGGTACTTCAACCTACGAGCAGTACTTC; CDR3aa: CASSLPGTSTYEQYF
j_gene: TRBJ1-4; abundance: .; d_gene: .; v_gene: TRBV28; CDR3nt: TGTGCCAGCAGTTCACCGGCACAGCTTAATGAAAAACTGTTTTTT; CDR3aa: CASSSPAQLNEKLFF
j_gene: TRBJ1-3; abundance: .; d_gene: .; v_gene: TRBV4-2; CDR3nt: TGTGCCAGCAGCCAAAACCGGGACATAAGCTCTGGAAACACCATATATTTT; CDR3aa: CASSQNRDISSGNTIYF
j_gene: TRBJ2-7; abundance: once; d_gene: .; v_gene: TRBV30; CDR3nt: TGTGCCTGGAGTGTTTACAGCGAAGGAGAGCAGTACTTC; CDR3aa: CAWSVYSEGEQYF
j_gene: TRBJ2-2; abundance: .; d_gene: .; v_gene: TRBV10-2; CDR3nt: TGCGCCAGCAGGGGGCAGACGAACACCGGGGAGCTGTTTTTT; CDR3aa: CASRGQTNTGELFF
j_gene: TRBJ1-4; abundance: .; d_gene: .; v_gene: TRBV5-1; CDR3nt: TGCGCCAGCAGCAAGGGGGGAGCCTTAAATGAAAAACTGTTTTTT; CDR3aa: CASSKGGALNEKLFF
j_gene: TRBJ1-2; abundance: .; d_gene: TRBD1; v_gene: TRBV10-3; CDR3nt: TGTGCCTCCCAGGGGGGGCGACGTGGCTACACCTTC; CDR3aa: CASQGGRRGYTF
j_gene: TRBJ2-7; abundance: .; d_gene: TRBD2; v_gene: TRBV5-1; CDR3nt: TGCGCCAGCAGCCGATCGGCTAGCGGGAGGGCAACCTACGAGCAGTACTTC; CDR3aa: CASSRSASGRATYEQYF
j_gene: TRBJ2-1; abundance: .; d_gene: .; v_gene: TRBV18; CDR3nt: TGTGCCAGCTCACCACAAATGGATGGCAATGAGCAGTTCTTC; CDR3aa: CASSPQMDGNEQFF